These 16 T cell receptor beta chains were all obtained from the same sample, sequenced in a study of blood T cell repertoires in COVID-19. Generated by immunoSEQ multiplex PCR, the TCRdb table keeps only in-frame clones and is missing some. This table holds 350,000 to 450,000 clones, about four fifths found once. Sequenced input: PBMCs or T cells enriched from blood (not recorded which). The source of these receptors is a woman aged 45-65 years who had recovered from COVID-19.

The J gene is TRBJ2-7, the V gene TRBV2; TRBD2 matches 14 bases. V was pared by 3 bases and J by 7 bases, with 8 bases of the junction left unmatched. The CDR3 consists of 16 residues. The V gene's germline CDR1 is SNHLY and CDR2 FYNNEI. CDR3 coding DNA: TGTGCCAGCAGTGATTTCGGCGGACTAGCGGGAGGAGAGCAGTACTTC. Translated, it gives CASSDFGGLAGGEQYF.

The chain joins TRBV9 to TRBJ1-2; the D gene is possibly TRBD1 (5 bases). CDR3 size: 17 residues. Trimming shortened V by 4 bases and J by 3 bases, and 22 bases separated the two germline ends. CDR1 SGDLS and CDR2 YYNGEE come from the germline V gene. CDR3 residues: CASSLNLDLQDDYGYTF. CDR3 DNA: TGTGCCAGCAGCTTGAACTTAGACCTACAGGATGACTATGGCTACACCTTC.

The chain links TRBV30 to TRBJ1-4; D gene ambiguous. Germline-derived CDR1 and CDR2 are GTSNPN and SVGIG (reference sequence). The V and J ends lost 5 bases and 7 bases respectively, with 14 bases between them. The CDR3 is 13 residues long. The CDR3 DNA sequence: TGTGCCTGGTCAGCGCAAACCCCTGAAAAACTGTTTTTT. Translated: CAWSAQTPEKLFF.

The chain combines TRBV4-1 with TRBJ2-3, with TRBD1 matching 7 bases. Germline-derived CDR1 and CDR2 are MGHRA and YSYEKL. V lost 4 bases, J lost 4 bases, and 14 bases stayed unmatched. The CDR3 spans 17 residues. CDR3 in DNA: TGCGCCAGCAGCCCCGGTTCCACAGGGGTAAGGTCAGATACGCAGTATTTT. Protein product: CASSPGSTGVRSDTQYF.

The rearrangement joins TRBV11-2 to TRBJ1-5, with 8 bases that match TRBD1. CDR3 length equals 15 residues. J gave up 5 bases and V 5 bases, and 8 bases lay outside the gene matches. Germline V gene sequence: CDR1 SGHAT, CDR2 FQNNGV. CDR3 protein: CASSPGRGRDQPQHF. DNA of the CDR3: TGTGCCAGCAGCCCGGGCAGGGGGCGCGATCAGCCCCAGCATTTT.

CDR3 sequence reads: CASSPLAGTLSNYGYTF. The CDR3 bases are TGTGCCAGTAGTCCTCTGGCAGGGACTCTTTCTAACTATGGCTACACCTTC. This chain connects TRBV19 to TRBJ1-2, with D perhaps matching TRBD1 (5 bases). Trimming stripped 5 bases from V and 0 bases from J, with 19 bases between. There are 17 residues in the CDR3. CDR1 and CDR2 from the germline V gene are LNHDA and SQIVND (reference sequence). Full variable domain (missing parts from reference TRBV19 and TRBJ1-2): DGGITQSPKYLFRKEGQNVTLSCEQNLNHDAMYWYRQDPGQGLRLIYYSQIVNDFQKGDIAEGYSVSREKKESFPLTVTSAQKNPTAFYLCASSPLAGTLSNYGYTFGSGTRLTVV.

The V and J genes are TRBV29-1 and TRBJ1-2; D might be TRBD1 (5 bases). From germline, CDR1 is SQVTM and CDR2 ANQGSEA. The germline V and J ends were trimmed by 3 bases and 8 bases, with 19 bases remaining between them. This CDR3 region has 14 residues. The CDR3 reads CSVEGWGVSEGYTF. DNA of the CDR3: TGCAGCGTTGAGGGATGGGGGGTTAGTGAAGGCTACACCTTC.

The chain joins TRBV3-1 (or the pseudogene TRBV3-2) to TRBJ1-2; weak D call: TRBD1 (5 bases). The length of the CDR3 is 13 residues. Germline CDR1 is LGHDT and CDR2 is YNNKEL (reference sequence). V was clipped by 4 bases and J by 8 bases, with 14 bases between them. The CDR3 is CASSPGQGGGYTF. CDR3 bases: TGTGCCAGCAGCCCCGGGCAGGGAGGAGGCTACACCTTC.

The CDR3 loop reads CASSPGTGNNQPQHF. CDR3 coding DNA: TGTGCCAGCAGTCCCGGGACAGGGAATAATCAGCCCCAGCATTTT. The chain recombines TRBV6-5 with TRBJ1-5; 9 nucleotides agree with TRBD1. CDR3 length: 15 residues. Per germline, CDR1 MNHEY and CDR2 SVGAGI. With 5 bases clipped from V and 4 bases from J, the junction kept 6 bases outside the gene matches.

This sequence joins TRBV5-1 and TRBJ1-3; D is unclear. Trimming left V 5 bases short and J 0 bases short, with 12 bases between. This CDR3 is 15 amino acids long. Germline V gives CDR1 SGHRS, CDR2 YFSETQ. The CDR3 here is CASRVQPSSGNTIYF. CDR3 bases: TGCGCCAGCAGGGTACAGCCGAGCTCTGGAAACACCATATATTTT.

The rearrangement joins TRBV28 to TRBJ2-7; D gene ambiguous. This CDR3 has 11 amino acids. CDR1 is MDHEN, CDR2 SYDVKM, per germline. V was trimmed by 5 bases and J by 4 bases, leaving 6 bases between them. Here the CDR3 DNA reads TGTGCCAGCAGTCGCCGGTACGAGCAGTACTTC. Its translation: CASSRRYEQYF.

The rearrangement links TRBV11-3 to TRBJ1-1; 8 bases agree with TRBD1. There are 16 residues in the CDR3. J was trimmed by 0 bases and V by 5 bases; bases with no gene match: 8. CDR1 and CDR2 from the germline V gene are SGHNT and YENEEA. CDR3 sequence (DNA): TGTGCCAGCAGCGGGCGGACAGGGTGGATGAACACTGAAGCTTTCTTT. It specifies CASSGRTGWMNTEAFF.

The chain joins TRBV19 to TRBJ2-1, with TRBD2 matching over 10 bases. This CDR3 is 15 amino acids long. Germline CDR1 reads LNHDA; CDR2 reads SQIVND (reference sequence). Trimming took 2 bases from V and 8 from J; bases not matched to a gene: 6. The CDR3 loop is CASSIPSGGGYEQFF. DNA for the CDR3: TGTGCCAGTAGTATACCTAGCGGGGGTGGGTATGAGCAGTTCTTC.

CDR3 DNA sequence: TGTGCCAGCAGTTACAGGGGTATGGGTCCGAACACTGAAGCTTTCTTT. Amino acid sequence: CASSYRGMGPNTEAFF. V is TRBV6-5 and J is TRBJ1-1, with a possible D match to TRBD1 (5 bases). Germline V gives CDR1 MNHEY, CDR2 SVGAGI. The CDR3 runs to 16 residues. Deletions cut 2 bases from V and 1 base from J, with 14 bases between.

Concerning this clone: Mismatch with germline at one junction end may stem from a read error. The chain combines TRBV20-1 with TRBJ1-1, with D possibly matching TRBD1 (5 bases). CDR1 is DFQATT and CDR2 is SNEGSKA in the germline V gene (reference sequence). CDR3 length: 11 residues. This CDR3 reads CRAKGAGEAFF. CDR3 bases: TGCAGAGCTAAAGGGGCGGGGGAAGCTTTCTTT.

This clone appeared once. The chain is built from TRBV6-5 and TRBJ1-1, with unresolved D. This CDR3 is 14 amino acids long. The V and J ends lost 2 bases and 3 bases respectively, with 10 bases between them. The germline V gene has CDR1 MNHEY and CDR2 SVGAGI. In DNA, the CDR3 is TGTGCCAGCAGTTACCGGTTGAGTTACACTGAAGCTTTCTTT. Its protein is CASSYRLSYTEAFF.